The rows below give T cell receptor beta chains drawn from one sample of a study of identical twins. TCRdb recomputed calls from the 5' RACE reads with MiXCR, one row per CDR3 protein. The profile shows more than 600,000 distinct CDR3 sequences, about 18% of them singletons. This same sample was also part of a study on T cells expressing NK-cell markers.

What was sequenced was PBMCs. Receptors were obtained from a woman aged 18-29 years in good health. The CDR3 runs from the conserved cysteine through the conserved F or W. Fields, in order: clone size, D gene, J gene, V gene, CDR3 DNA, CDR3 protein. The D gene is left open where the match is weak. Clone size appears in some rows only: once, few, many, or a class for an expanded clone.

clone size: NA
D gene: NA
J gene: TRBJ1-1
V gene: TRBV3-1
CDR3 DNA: TGTGCCAGCAGCCCACATGGGGCAGTTGGTCTTGAAGCTTTCTTT
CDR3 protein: CASSPHGAVGLEAFF

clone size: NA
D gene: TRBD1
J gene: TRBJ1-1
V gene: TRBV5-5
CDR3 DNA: TGTGCCAGCAGCTTGGGACAGGGGTTTGAAGCTTTCTTT
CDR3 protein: CASSLGQGFEAFF

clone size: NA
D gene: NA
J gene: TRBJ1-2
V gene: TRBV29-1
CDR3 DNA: TGCAGCGTTGCGGGACACCCGAACTATGGCTACACCTTC
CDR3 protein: CSVAGHPNYGYTF

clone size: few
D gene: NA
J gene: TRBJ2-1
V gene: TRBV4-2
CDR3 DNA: TGTGCCAGCAGCCAAGAACAGGAATGGAATGAGCAGTTCTTC
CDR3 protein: CASSQEQEWNEQFF

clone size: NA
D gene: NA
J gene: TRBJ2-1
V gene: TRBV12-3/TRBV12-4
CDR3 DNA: TGTGCCAGCTCGACGGGCCCCAATGAGCAGTTCTTC
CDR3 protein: CASSTGPNEQFF

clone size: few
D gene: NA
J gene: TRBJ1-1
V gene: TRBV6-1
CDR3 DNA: TGTGCCAGCAGTGAAATCTATTCAGGGGCGTACACTGAAGCTTTCTTT
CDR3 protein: CASSEIYSGAYTEAFF

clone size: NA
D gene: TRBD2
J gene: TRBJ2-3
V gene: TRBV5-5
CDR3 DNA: TGTGCCAGCAGCCGGACTAGCGGGAGAGCAGATACGCAGTATTTT
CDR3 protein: CASSRTSGRADTQYF

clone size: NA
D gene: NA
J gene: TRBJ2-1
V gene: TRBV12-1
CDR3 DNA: TGTGCCAGCAGCCCGCGCAGGAATTTCAATGAGCAGTTCTTC
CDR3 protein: CASSPRRNFNEQFF

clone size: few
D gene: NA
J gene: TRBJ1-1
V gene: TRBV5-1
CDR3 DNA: TGCGCCAGCAGCTTGGAAACCGCCGGTAACACTGAAGCTTTCTTT
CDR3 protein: CASSLETAGNTEAFF

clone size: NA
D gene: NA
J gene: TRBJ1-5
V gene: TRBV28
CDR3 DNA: TGTGCCAGCGGCGACAGAAGAACCAATCAGCCCCAGCATTTT
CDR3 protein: CASGDRRTNQPQHF

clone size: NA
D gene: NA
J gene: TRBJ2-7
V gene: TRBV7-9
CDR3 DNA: TGTGCCAGCAGCTTTGAGTGGACAGCGAGCGAGCAGTACTTC
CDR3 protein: CASSFEWTASEQYF

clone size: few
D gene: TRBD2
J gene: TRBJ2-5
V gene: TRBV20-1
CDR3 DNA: TGCAGTGCTACCGGGACTAGAAAAGAGACCCAGTACTTC
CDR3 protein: CSATGTRKETQYF

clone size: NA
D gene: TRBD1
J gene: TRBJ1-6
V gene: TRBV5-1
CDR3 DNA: TGCGCCAGCAGCTTCGGACAGGGGGCTGTTAATTCACCCCTCCACTTT
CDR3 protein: CASSFGQGAVNSPLHF

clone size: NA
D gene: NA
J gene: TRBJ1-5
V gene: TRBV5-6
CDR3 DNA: TGTGCCAGCAGCTCAGGGGCCGGGGGGAGCAATCAGCCCCAGCATTTT
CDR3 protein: CASSSGAGGSNQPQHF

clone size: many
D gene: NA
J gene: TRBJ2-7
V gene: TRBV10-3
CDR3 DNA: TGTGCCATCAGTGAGTCAGGCGCGTACGAGCAGTACTTC
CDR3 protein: CAISESGAYEQYF

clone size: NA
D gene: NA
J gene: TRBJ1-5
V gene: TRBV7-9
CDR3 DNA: TGTGCCAGCGCCTCAGGGGCTAATCAGCCCCAGCATTTT
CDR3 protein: CASASGANQPQHF

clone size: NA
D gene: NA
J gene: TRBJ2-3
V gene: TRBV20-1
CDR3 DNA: TGCAGTGCTAGAGAGGGATTCACAGATACGCAGTATTTT
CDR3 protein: CSAREGFTDTQYF

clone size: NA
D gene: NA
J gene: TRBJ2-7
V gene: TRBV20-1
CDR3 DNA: TGCAGTGGGGGCAGGCCGAGCTCCTACGAGCAGTACTTC
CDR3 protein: CSGGRPSSYEQYF

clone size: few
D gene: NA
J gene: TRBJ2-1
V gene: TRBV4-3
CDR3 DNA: TGCGCCAGCAGCCAAGCATATGACGTGTACGGGAGCAATGAGCAGTTCTTC
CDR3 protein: CASSQAYDVYGSNEQFF

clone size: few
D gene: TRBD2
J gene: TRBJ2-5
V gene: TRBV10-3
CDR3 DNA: TGTGCCACCTCGGGGGAGGGAGAGACCCAGTACTTC
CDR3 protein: CATSGEGETQYF

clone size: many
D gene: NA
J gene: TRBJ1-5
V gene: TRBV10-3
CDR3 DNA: TGTGCCATCAGTTTGGACGGAAATAGCAATCAGCCCCAGCATTTT
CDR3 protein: CAISLDGNSNQPQHF

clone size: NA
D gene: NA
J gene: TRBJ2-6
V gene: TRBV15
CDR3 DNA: TGTGCCACCAGCATCGATCTAGCCAACGTCCTGACTTTC
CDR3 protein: CATSIDLANVLTF

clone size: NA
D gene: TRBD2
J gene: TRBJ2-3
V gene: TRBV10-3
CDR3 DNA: TGTGCCATCAGTGCGACTAGCGGGGAGGCAGATACGCAGTATTTT
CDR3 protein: CAISATSGEADTQYF

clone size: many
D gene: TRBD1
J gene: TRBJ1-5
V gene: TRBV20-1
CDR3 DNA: TGCAGTGCTAGTCAAGGACAGGTGGGAGGTCAGCCCCAGCATTTT
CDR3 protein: CSASQGQVGGQPQHF

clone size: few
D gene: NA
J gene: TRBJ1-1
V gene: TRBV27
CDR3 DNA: TGTGCCAGCAGAAGGGTTAATGAAGCTTTCTTT
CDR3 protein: CASRRVNEAFF

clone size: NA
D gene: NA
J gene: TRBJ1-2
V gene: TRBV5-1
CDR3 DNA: TGCGCCAGCAGCTTTCCCGGGACGGTAAACTATGGCTACACCTTC
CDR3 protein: CASSFPGTVNYGYTF

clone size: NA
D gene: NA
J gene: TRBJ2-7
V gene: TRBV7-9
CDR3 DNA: TGTGCCAGCAGCAAAGGACAGTCGGCTTACGAGCAGTACTTC
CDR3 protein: CASSKGQSAYEQYF

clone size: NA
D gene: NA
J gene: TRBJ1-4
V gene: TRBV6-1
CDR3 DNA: TGTGCCAGCAGTCAGTTGGCAGGGTTGGGTGAAAAACTGTTTTTT
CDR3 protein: CASSQLAGLGEKLFF

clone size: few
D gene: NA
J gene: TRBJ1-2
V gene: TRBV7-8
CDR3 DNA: TGTGCCAGCAGCGCATTAGTCTATGGCTACACCTTC
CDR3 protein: CASSALVYGYTF

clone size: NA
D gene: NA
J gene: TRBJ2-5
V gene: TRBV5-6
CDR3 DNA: TGTGCCAGCAGCCTGTTAGGGGACACAATTCAAGAGACCCAGTACTTC
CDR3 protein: CASSLLGDTIQETQYF

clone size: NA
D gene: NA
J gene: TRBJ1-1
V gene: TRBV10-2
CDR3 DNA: TGCGCCAGCAAAGGGTTCTGGGCTGAAGCTTTCTTT
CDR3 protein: CASKGFWAEAFF

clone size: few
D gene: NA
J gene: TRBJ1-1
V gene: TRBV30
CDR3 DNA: TGTGCCTGGCAGAAGAACACTGAAGCTTTCTTT
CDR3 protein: CAWQKNTEAFF

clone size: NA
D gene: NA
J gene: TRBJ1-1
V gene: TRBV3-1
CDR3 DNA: TGTGCCAGCACCACCTCGGACATACCAAGCGTTATCTTT
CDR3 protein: CASTTSDIPSVIF

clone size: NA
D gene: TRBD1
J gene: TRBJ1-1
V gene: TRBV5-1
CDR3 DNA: TGCGCCAGCAGCCTTAGGGACAGGGGAGGGCACACTGAAGCTTTCTTT
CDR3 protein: CASSLRDRGGHTEAFF

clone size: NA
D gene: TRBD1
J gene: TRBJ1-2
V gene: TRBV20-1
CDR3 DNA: TGCAGTGCTAGCTCGACAGGGAACTATGGCTACACCTTC
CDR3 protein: CSASSTGNYGYTF